What follows are 9 T cell receptor beta chains derived from one specimen sequenced in a study of metastatic and nonmetastatic thyroid tumors (TCRdb year 2020). Before undergoing thyroid surgery, none of the patients had been given any kind of treatment. The method was PCR. The sequencer listed for this sample is Illumina HiSeq 4000. The public reads were quality trimmed at Q25 with fastp and then assembled into clones with MiXCR by TCRdb, keeping productive beta chains. This sample gives 25,000 to 30,000 clones in total; about 3.9% of them show up just once. About 3.3% of the sample is in the top ten clones. Specimen: blood. The receptors derive from a male donor with papillary thyroid cancer or a benign thyroid nodule (not recorded which). Some clones in this sample may be carry-over from other donors' samples.

This clone was seen ten or more times. The gene calls are TRBV19 and TRBJ2-3; TRBD2 matches 13 bases. This CDR3 is built from 17 residues. The V gene end was trimmed by 11 bases and the J gene end by 0 bases; junction bases not matched to a gene: 11. Germline CDR1 LNHDA, CDR2 SQIVND (reference sequence). The CDR3 coding sequence is TGTGCCTCCTCCTGGGGGACTAGCGGGACTAGCACAGATACGCAGTATTTT. Translating gives CASSWGTSGTSTDTQYF.

This chain uses TRBV10-1 with TRBJ2-3; TRBD2 matches 13 bases. This CDR3 has 15 amino acids. Losses at the gene ends were 8 bases for V and 7 bases for J; bases not matched to a gene: 9. Per the germline V gene, CDR1 is WNHNN and CDR2 is SYGVQD (reference sequence). The CDR3 loop is CASSEGLAGVYTQYF. In DNA, the CDR3 is TGCGCCAGCTCCGAAGGACTAGCGGGAGTCTATACGCAGTATTTT.

In this sample, this clone turned up a few times. The rearrangement joins TRBV11-2 to TRBJ2-5; 13 bases match TRBD2. V shed 3 bases and J 5 bases; nucleotides not matched to a gene: 12. Per germline, CDR1 SGHAT and CDR2 FQNNGV. This CDR3 contains 18 residues. CDR3 protein: CASSFGLAGAINGETQYF. The CDR3 bases are TGTGCCAGCAGCTTCGGACTAGCGGGAGCTATAAATGGGGAGACCCAGTACTTC.

In this sample, this clone turned up a few times. The chain is built from TRBV28 and TRBJ1-2; unclear D gene. This CDR3 is 13 amino acids long. V lost 5 bases, J lost 7 bases, and 14 bases lay in between. Germline loops: CDR1 MDHEN, CDR2 SYDVKM. CDR3 sequence reads: CASSAEDRTGYTF. CDR3 DNA sequence: TGTGCCAGCAGTGCCGAAGACCGGACTGGCTACACCTTC.

This clone was seen only a few times. This rearrangement joins TRBV7-3 to TRBJ2-1; maybe TRBD2 (5 bases). The V gene lost 2 bases and the J gene lost 5 bases, with 10 bases spanning the gap. This CDR3 has 14 residues. The germline V gene has CDR1 SGHTA and CDR2 FQGTGA. The CDR3 sequence is CASSLLGSHNEQFF. The CDR3, as DNA: TGTGCCAGCAGCTTACTTGGGAGCCACAATGAGCAGTTCTTC.

This clone turned up a few times. The rearrangement joins TRBV20-1 to TRBJ2-1; 12 bases fit TRBD1. Germline V gene lookup returns CDR1 DFQATT and CDR2 SNEGSKA (reference sequence). The CDR3 sequence is 18 residues long. The trim removed 0 bases at V and 7 bases at J, leaving 13 bases unmatched. The CDR3 DNA is TGCAGTGCTAGAGATAGTTCGGGGACAGGGGGCTTGTTTAATGAGCAGTTCTTC. Residues: CSARDSSGTGGLFNEQFF.

This clone has a count of ten or more. The rearrangement uses TRBV30 and TRBJ1-1, with a possible D match to TRBD1 (6 bases). V was clipped by 2 bases and J by 4 bases, with 14 bases between them. This CDR3 region has 14 residues. Germline V lookup: CDR1 GTSNPN, CDR2 SVGIG (reference sequence). Here the CDR3 DNA reads TGTGCCTGGAGTAGAGAGAGGGGGAGCACTGAAGCTTTCTTT. Encoded protein: CAWSRERGSTEAFF.

Ten or more counts support this clone. The CDR3: CASSVELGPNEKLFF. Written as DNA, the CDR3 is TGTGCCAGCAGCGTAGAGTTAGGGCCTAATGAAAAACTGTTTTTT. The chain employs TRBV9 and TRBJ1-4, with D unresolved. Germline CDR1 SGDLS, CDR2 YYNGEE. V was pared by 0 bases and J by 3 bases, with 9 bases between. The CDR3 contains 15 residues. Combining the CDR3 with reference TRBV9 and TRBJ1-4 gives the whole variable domain DSGVTQTPKHLITATGQRVTLRCSPRSGDLSVYWYQQSLDQGLQFLIQYYNGEERAKGNILERFSAQQFPDLHSELNLSSLELGDSALYFCASSVELGPNEKLFFGSGTQLSVL.

This clone has a handful of counts. The V gene is TRBV19, the J gene TRBJ1-2; D is ambiguous. Germline V gives CDR1 LNHDA, CDR2 SQIVND (reference sequence). This CDR3 region has 14 residues. Trimming left V 3 bases short and J 0 bases short, with 8 bases between. The chain's CDR3 is CASSIQLSNYGYTF. In nucleotides, the CDR3 is TGTGCCAGTAGTATCCAACTATCTAACTATGGCTACACCTTC.